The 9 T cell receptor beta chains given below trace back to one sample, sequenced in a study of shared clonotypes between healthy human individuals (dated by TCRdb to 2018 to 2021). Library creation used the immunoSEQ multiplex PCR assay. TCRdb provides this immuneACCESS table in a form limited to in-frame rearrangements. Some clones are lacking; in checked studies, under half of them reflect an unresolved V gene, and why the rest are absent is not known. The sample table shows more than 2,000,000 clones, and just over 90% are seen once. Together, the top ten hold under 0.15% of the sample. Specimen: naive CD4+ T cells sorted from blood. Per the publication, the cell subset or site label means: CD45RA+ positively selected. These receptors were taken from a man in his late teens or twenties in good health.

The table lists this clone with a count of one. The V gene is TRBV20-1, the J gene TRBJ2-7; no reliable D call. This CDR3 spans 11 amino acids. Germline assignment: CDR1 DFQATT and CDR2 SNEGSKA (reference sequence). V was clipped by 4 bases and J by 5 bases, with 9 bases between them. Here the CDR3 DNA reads TGCAGTGCTACTCTAGTCAACGAGCAGTACTTC. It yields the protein CSATLVNEQYF.

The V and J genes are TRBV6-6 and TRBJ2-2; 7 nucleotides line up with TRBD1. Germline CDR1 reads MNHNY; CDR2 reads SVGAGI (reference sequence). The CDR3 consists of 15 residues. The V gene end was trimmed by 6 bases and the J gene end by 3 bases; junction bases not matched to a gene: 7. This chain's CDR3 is CASSVRGSDTGELFF. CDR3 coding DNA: TGTGCCAGCAGCGTCAGGGGGTCGGACACCGGGGAGCTGTTTTTT.

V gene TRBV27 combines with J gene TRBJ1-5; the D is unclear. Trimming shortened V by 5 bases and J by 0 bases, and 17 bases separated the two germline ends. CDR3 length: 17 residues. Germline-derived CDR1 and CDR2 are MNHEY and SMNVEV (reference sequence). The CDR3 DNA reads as TGTGCCAGCAGTCCTGTCTCCGGCCTCCCTAGCAATCAGCCCCAGCATTTT. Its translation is CASSPVSGLPSNQPQHF.

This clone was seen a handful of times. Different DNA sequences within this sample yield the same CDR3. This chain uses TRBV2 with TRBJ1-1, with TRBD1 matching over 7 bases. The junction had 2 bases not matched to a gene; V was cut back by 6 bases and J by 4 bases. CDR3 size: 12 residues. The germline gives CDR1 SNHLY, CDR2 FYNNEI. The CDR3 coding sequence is TGTGCCAGCAGCCCAGGGGGCACTGAAGCTTTCTTT. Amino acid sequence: CASSPGGTEAFF.

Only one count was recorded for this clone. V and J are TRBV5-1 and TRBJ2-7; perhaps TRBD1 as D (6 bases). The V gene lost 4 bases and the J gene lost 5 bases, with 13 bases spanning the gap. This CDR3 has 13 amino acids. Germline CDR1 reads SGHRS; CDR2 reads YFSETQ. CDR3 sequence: CASSIYRDDEQYF. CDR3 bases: TGCGCCAGCAGCATCTACAGGGACGACGAGCAGTACTTC.

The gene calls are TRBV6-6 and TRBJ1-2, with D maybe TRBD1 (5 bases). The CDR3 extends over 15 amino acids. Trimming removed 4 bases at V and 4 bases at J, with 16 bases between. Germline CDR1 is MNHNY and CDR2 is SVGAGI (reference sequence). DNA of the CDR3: TGTGCCAGCAGTTCCCCGGACGGGGCCGTCTATGGCTACACCTTC. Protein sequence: CASSSPDGAVYGYTF.

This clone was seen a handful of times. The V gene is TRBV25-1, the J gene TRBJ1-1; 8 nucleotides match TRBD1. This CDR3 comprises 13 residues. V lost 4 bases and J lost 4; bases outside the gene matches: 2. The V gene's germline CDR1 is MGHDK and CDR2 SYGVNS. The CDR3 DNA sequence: TGTGCCAGCAGTGCCAGGGGGCTCACTGAAGCTTTCTTT. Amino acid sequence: CASSARGLTEAFF.

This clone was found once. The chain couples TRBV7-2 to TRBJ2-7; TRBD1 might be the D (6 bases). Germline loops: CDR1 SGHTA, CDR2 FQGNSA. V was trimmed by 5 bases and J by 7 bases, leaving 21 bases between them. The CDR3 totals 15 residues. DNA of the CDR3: TGTGCCAGCAGCCATAGGGGCCAAAGGGGGAATGAGCAGTACTTC. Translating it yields CASSHRGQRGNEQYF.

The CDR3 DNA follows: TGTGCCACCAGCTCCAGGGGGTCGCACTACGAGCAGTACTTC. It is translated as CATSSRGSHYEQYF. The chain joins TRBV15 to TRBJ2-7, with 7 bases fitting TRBD1. The V segment lost 5 bases and the J segment 3 bases; nucleotides outside the gene matches: 7. The CDR3 has 14 amino acids. Germline V gives CDR1 LNHNV, CDR2 YYDKDF (reference sequence).